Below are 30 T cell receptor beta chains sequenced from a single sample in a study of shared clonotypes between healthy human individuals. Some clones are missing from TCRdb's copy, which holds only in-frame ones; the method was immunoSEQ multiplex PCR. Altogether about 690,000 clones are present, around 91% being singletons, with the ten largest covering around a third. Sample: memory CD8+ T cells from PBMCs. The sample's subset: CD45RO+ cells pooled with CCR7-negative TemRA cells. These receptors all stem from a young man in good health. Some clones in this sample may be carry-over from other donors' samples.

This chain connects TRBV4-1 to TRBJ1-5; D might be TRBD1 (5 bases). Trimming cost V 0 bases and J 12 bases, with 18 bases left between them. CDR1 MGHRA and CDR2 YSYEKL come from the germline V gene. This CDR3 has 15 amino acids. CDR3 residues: CASSQDGTGLSLQHF. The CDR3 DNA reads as TGCGCCAGCAGCCAAGATGGAACAGGCTTATCTCTCCAGCATTTT.

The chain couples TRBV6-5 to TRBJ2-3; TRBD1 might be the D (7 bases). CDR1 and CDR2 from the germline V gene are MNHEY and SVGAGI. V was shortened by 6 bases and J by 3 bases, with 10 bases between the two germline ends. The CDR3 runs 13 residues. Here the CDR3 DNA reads TGTGCCAGCAGCTCAGGGGGGACAGATACGCAGTATTTT. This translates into CASSSGGTDTQYF.

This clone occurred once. CDR3 in amino acids: CASSLSGQYGYTF. In nucleotides, the CDR3 is TGTGCCAGCAGCTTAAGCGGCCAGTATGGCTACACCTTC. This rearrangement joins TRBV7-9 to TRBJ1-2; D is undetermined. The CDR3 is 13 residues long. Trimming shortened V by 2 bases and J by 5 bases, and 9 bases separated the two germline ends. Germline V gives CDR1 SEHNR, CDR2 FQNEAQ (reference sequence). Complete variable domain (other parts from reference TRBV7-9 and TRBJ1-2): DTGVSQNPRHKITKRGQNVTFRCDPISEHNRLYWYRQTLGQGPEFLTYFQNEAQLEKSRLLSDRFSAERPKGSFSTLEIQRTEQGDSAMYLCASSLSGQYGYTFGSGTRLTVV.

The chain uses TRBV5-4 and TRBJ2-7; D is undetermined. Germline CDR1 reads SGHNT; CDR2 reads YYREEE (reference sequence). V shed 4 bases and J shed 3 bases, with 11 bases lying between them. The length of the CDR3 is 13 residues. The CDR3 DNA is TGTGCCAGCAGCCCTAAGCTGGGCTACGAGCAGTACTTC. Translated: CASSPKLGYEQYF.

CDR3 in amino acids: CASSQDVSDIQEKLFF. In DNA, the CDR3 is TGCGCCAGCAGCCAAGATGTCTCCGACATTCAGGAAAAACTGTTTTTT. The chain is built from TRBV4-3 and TRBJ1-4; no clear D. With 0 bases removed from V and 8 bases from J, the gap between germline ends came to 16 bases. This CDR3 comprises 16 residues. The germline CDR1 and CDR2 sequences are LGHNA and YSLEER.

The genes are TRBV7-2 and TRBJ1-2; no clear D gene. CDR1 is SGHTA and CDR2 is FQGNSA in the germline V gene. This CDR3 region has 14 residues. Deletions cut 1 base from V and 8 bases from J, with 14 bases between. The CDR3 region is CASSLGIGQQGYTF. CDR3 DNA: TGTGCCAGCAGCTTAGGTATAGGGCAGCAAGGCTACACCTTC.

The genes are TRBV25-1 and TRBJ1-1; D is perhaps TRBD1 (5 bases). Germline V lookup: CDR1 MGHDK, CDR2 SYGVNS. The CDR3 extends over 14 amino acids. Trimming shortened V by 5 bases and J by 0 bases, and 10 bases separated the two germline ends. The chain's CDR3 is CASSRDLMNTEAFF. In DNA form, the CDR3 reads TGTGCCAGCAGTAGGGACCTCATGAACACTGAAGCTTTCTTT.

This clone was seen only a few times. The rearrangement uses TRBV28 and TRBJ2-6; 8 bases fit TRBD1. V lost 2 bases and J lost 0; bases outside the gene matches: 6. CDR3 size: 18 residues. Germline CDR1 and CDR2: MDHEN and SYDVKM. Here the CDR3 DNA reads TGTGCCAGCAGTTTACAGGACAGGGTCGGCTCTGGGGCCAACGTCCTGACTTTC. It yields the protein CASSLQDRVGSGANVLTF.

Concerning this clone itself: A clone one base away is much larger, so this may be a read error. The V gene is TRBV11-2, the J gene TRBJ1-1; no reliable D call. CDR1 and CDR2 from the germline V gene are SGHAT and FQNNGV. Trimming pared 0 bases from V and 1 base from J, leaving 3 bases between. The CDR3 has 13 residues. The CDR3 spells CASSLESNTEAFF. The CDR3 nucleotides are TGTGCCAGCAGCTTAGAGTCGAACACTGAAGCTTTCTTT.

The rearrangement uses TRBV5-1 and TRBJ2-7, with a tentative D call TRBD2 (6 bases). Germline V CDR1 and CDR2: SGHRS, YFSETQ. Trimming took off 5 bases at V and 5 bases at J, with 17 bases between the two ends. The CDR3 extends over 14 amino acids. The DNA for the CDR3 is TGCGCCAGCAGATCCCCGGGACTTCATGACGAGCAGTACTTC. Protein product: CASRSPGLHDEQYF.

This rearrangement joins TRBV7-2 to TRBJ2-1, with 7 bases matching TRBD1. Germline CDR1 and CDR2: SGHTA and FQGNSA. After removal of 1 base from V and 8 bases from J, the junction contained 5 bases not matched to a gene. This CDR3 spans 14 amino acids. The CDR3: CASSLGARGYEQFF. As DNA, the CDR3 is TGTGCCAGCAGCTTAGGGGCCAGGGGGTATGAGCAGTTCTTC. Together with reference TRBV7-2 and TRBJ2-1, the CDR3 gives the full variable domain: GAGVSQSPSNKVTEKGKDVELRCDPISGHTALYWYRQSLGQGLEFLIYFQGNSAPDKSGLPSDRFSAERTGGSVSTLTIQRTQQEDSAVYLCASSLGARGYEQFFGPGTRLTVL.

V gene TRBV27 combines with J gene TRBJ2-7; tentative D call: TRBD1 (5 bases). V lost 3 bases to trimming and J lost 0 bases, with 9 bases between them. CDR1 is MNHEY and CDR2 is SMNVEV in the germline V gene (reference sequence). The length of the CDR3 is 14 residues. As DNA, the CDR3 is TGTGCCAGCAGTTTGTTGACAGCCTCCTACGAGCAGTACTTC. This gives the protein CASSLLTASYEQYF.

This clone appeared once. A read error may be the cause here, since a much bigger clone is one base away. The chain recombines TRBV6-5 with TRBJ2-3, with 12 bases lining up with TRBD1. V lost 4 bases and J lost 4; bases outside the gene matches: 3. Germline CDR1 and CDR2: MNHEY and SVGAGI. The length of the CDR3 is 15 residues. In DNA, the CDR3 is TGTGCCAGCAGTTCCGGGACAGGGGGCGCAGATACGCAGTATTTT. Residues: CASSSGTGGADTQYF.

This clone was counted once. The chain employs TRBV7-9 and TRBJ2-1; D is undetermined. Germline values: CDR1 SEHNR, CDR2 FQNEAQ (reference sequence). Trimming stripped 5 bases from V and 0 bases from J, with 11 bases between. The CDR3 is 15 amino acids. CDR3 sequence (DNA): TGTGCCAGCAGCCTTACACGGCCCTCCTACAATGAGCAGTTCTTC. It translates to CASSLTRPSYNEQFF.

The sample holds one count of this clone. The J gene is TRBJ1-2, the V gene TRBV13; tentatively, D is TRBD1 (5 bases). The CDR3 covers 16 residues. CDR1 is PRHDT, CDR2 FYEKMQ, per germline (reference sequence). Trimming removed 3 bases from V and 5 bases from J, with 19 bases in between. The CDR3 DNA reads TGTGCCAGCAGCTTTGGGGATAACGCGGGGCCTTATGGCTACACCTTC. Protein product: CASSFGDNAGPYGYTF.

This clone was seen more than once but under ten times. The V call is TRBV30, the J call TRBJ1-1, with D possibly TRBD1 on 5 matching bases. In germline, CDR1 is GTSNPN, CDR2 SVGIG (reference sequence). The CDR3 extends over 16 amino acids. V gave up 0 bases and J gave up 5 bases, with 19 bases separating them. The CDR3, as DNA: TGTGCCTGGAGTGTAGCATTATCCGGGACTCCGACTGAAGCTTTCTTT. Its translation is CAWSVALSGTPTEAFF.

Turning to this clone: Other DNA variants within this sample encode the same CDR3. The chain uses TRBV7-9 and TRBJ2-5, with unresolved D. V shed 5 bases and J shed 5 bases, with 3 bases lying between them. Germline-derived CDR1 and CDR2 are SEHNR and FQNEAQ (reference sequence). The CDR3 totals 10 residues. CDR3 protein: CASSGETQYF. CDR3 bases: TGTGCCAGCAGCGGCGAGACCCAGTACTTC.

The CDR3 is CASSPQGSIYEQYF. The CDR3, as DNA: TGTGCCAGTAGTCCACAGGGGTCGATCTACGAGCAGTACTTC. This rearrangement joins TRBV19 to TRBJ2-7; 7 bases fit TRBD1. This CDR3 region has 14 residues. CDR1 LNHDA and CDR2 SQIVND come from the germline V gene (reference sequence). With V trimmed by 5 bases and J by 3 bases, 7 bases remained unmatched. The variable domain in full, completed from reference TRBV19 and TRBJ2-7, reads DGGITQSPKYLFRKEGQNVTLSCEQNLNHDAMYWYRQDPGQGLRLIYYSQIVNDFQKGDIAEGYSVSREKKESFPLTVTSAQKNPTAFYLCASSPQGSIYEQYFGPGTRLTVT.

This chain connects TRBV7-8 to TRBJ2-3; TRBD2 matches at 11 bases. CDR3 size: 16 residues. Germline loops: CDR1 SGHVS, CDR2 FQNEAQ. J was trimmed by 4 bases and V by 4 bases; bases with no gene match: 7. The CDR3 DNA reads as TGTGCCAGCAGCTCTAAACTAGCGGGAGCAGCAGATACGCAGTATTTT. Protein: CASSSKLAGAADTQYF.

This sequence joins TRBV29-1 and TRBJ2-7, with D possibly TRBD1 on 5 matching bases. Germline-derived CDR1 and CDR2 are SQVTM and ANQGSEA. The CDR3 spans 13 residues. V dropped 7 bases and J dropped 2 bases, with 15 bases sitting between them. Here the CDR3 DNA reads TGCAGCGCCCGAATCCCACAGGCCTACGAGCAGTACTTC. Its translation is CSARIPQAYEQYF.

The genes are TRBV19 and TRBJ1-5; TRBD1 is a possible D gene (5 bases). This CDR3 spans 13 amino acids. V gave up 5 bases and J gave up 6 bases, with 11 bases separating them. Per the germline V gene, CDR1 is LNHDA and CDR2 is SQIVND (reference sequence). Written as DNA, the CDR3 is TGTGCCAGTAGTGCCGACAGACTTCAGCCCCAGCATTTT. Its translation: CASSADRLQPQHF.

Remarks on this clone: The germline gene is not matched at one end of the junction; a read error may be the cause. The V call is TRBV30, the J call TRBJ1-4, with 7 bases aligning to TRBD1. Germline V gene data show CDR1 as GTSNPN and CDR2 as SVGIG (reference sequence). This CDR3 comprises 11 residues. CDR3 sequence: CAWDKAGTAYF. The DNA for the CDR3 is TGTGCCTGGGATAAAGCCGGGACAGCTTATTTT.

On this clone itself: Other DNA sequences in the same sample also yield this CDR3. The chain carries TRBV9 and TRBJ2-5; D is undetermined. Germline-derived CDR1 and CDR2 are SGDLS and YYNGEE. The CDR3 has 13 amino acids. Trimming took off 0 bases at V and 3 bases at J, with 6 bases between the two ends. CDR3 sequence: CASSVDFEETQYF. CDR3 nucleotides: TGTGCCAGCAGCGTAGATTTTGAAGAGACCCAGTACTTC.

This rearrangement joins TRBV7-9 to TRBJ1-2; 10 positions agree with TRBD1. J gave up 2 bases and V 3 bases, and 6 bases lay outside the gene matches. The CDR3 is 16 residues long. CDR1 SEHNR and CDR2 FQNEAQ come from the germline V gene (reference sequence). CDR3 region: CASSLSGTGVNYGYTF. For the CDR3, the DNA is TGTGCCAGCAGCTTGTCCGGGACAGGGGTGAACTATGGCTACACCTTC.

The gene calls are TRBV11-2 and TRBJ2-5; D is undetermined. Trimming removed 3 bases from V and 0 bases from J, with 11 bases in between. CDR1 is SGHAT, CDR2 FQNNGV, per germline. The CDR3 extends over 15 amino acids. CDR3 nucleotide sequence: TGTGCCAGCAGCTTGAGCCGGATGTACCAAGAGACCCAGTACTTC. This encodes CASSLSRMYQETQYF.

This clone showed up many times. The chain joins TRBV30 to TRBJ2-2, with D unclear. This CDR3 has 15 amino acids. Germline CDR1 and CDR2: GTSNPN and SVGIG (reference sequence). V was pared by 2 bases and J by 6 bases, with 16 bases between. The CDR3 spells CAWSSSTLNAGELFF. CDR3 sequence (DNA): TGTGCCTGGAGTTCCTCGACACTAAACGCCGGGGAGCTGTTTTTT.

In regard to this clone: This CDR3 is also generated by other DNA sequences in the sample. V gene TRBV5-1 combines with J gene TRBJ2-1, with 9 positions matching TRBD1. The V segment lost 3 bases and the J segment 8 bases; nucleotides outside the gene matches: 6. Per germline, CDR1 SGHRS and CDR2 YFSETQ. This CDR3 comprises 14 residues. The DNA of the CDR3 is TGCGCCAGCAGCTACAGGGGGCCTAGGGATGAGCAGTTCTTC. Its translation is CASSYRGPRDEQFF.

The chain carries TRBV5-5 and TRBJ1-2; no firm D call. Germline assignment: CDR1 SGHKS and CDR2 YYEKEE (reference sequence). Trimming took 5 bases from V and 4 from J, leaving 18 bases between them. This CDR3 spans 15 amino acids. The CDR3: CASRDAAAPPYGYTF. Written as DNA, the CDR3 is TGTGCCAGCAGAGATGCGGCCGCTCCACCCTATGGCTACACCTTC. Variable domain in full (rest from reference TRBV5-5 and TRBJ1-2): DAGVTQSPTHLIKTRGQQVTLRCSPISGHKSVSWYQQVLGQGPQFIFQYYEKEERGRGNFPDRFSARQFPNYSSELNVNALLLGDSALYLCASRDAAAPPYGYTFGSGTRLTVV.

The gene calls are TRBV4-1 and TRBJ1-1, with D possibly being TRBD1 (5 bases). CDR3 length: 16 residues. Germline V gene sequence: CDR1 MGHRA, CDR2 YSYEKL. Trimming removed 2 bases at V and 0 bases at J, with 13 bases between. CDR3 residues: CASSQSPGRLNTEAFF. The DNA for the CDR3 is TGCGCCAGCAGCCAATCCCCGGGACGGTTGAACACTGAAGCTTTCTTT.

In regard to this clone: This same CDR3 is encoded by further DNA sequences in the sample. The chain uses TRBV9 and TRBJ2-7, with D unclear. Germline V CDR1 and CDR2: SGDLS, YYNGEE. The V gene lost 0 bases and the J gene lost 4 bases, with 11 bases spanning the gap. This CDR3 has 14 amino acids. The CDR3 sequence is CASSVDGAPYEQYF. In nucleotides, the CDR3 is TGTGCCAGCAGCGTAGACGGAGCGCCTTACGAGCAGTACTTC.